A single sample is the source of the 15 T cell receptor beta chains below, sequenced in a study of cytotoxic CD8 clonotypes in ibrutinib-treated CLL. Sequenced by immunoSEQ multiplex PCR; TCRdb stores in-frame clones only, minus some. The sample holds roughly 200,000 clones, about four fifths seen once. Source: PBMCs, taken after 12 months of ibrutinib treatment. The source is a human donor with chronic lymphocytic leukemia.

This clone was recorded once. V usage is TRBV5-4 and J usage is TRBJ2-3, with a tentative D call TRBD1 (5 bases). This CDR3 comprises 18 residues. V was trimmed by 4 bases and J by 4 bases, leaving 25 bases between them. In germline, CDR1 is SGHNT, CDR2 YYREEE (reference sequence). Here the CDR3 DNA reads TGTGCCAGCAGCCAAGATCTTAGCCGGCCAGGGTGGCCAGATACGCAGTATTTT. Its translation is CASSQDLSRPGWPDTQYF.

The rearrangement uses TRBV28 and TRBJ2-3; D may match TRBD1 or TRBD2 (5 bases each). The germline gives CDR1 MDHEN, CDR2 SYDVKM. The CDR3 runs to 15 residues. Trimming shortened V by 5 bases and J by 3 bases, and 15 bases separated the two germline ends. The CDR3 coding sequence is TGTGCCAGCAGTCCAAATTTGAGGGGAACAGATACGCAGTATTTT. Amino acid sequence: CASSPNLRGTDTQYF.

This rearrangement joins TRBV27 to TRBJ2-1; 7 bases line up with TRBD2. This CDR3 spans 15 amino acids. With 6 bases clipped from V and 9 bases from J, the junction kept 14 bases outside the gene matches. CDR1 and CDR2 from the germline V gene are MNHEY and SMNVEV (reference sequence). DNA for the CDR3: TGTGCCAGCAGCCGCACCGCACTAGCGTCCGGTGAGCAGTTCTTC. It specifies CASSRTALASGEQFF.

The chain employs TRBV5-1 and TRBJ2-5, with D possibly matching TRBD2 (6 bases). The CDR3 is made up of 14 amino acids. Germline V gene sequence: CDR1 SGHRS, CDR2 YFSETQ. The germline V and J ends were trimmed by 4 bases and 5 bases, with 15 bases remaining between them. For the CDR3, the DNA is TGCGCCAGCAGCGTGGAGGAGGGCCGGGAGACCCAGTACTTC. The encoded protein is CASSVEEGRETQYF.

The chain joins TRBV29-1 to TRBJ2-7; either TRBD1 or TRBD2 may supply D (6 bases each). Germline lookup yields CDR1 SQVTM and CDR2 ANQGSEA. CDR3 size: 13 residues. V lost 3 bases and J 3 bases, leaving 12 bases between the germline ends. The CDR3 DNA reads TGCAGCGTTGATTCGGGGGCCCACTACGAGCAGTACTTC. It specifies CSVDSGAHYEQYF.

The chain uses TRBV14 and TRBJ2-1; 8 nucleotides align to TRBD2. The germline gives CDR1 SGHDN, CDR2 FVKESK. V gave up 7 bases and J gave up 5 bases; unmatched junction bases: 7. The CDR3 has 14 amino acids. CDR3 sequence: CASTQRGRNNEQFF. The DNA for the CDR3 is TGTGCCAGCACCCAGCGGGGGCGAAACAATGAGCAGTTCTTC.

The CDR3 here is CASSQSLTCYGYTF. Here the CDR3 DNA reads TGCGCCAGCAGTCAATCGCTGACTTGTTATGGCTACACCTTC. This chain joins TRBV23-1 and TRBJ1-2; no reliable D call. TRBV23-1 is marked as an open reading frame, function uncertain. V dropped 0 bases and J dropped 5 bases, with 10 bases sitting between them. The CDR3 is 14 residues long.

The chain combines TRBV25-1 with TRBJ2-7; D might be TRBD2 (5 bases). CDR1 is MGHDK, CDR2 SYGVNS, per germline. This CDR3 comprises 10 residues. Trimming removed 4 bases at V and 7 bases at J, with 5 bases between. CDR3 region: CASSGGEQYF. CDR3 nucleotides: TGTGCCAGCAGTGGAGGGGAGCAGTACTTC.

V usage is TRBV5-1 and J usage is TRBJ1-1; no firm D call. This CDR3 has 13 residues. V lost 7 bases and J 4 bases, leaving 14 bases between the germline ends. Germline CDR1 reads SGHRS; CDR2 reads YFSETQ. The CDR3 region is CASLGSGATEAFF. DNA for the CDR3: TGCGCCAGCCTGGGCAGCGGAGCCACTGAAGCTTTCTTT.

The genes are TRBV15 and TRBJ2-5, with unresolved D. CDR1 is LNHNV, CDR2 YYDKDF, per germline (reference sequence). There are 14 residues in the CDR3. V was pared by 5 bases and J by 2 bases, with 12 bases between. CDR3 residues: CATSPRQYQETQYF. For the CDR3, the DNA is TGTGCCACCAGCCCCCGGCAGTATCAAGAGACCCAGTACTTC.

V usage is TRBV27 and J usage is TRBJ2-3; TRBD1 matches 8 bases. V shed 6 bases, J shed 1 base, and the junction held 6 bases outside the gene matches. Looked up from germline, CDR1 is MNHEY and CDR2 is SMNVEV (reference sequence). The CDR3 spans 15 residues. The CDR3, as DNA: TGTGCCAGCAGGGACAGGGTAGCGGGCACAGATACGCAGTATTTT. This translates into CASRDRVAGTDTQYF.

This clone was seen repeatedly, ten times or more. This CDR3 reads CASSGPGWRGLDYEQYF. The CDR3 region has the DNA TGTGCCAGCAGTGGGCCAGGGTGGAGGGGACTGGACTACGAGCAGTACTTC. The V gene is TRBV2, the J gene TRBJ2-7, with D maybe TRBD2 (6 bases). Trimming removed 4 bases from V and 3 bases from J, with 22 bases in between. The CDR3 runs 17 residues. The germline CDR1 and CDR2 sequences are SNHLY and FYNNEI. The full variable domain, its missing parts supplied by reference TRBV2 and TRBJ2-7, is EPEVTQTPSHQVTQMGQEVILRCVPISNHLYFYWYRQILGQKVEFLVSFYNNEISEKSEIFDDQFSVERPDGSNFTLKIRSTKLEDSAMYFCASSGPGWRGLDYEQYFGPGTRLTVT.

The V gene is TRBV28, the J gene TRBJ2-5; no definite D call. Per the germline V gene, CDR1 is MDHEN and CDR2 is SYDVKM. The length of the CDR3 is 15 residues. V lost 1 base, J lost 4 bases, and 13 bases lay in between. The CDR3 is CASSLSPSQRETQYF. CDR3 nucleotides: TGTGCCAGCAGTTTATCCCCATCCCAGAGAGAGACCCAGTACTTC.

This chain uses TRBV6-6 with TRBJ2-1, with 7 bases identical to TRBD2. The germline gives CDR1 MNHNY, CDR2 SVGAGI (reference sequence). Losses at the gene ends were 0 bases for V and 0 bases for J; bases not matched to a gene: 2. The CDR3 sequence is 16 residues long. Written as DNA, the CDR3 is TGTGCCAGCAGTTACTCCGGCGGGGGCTCCTACAATGAGCAGTTCTTC. Encoded protein: CASSYSGGGSYNEQFF.

The rearrangement links TRBV18 to TRBJ2-2; no reliable D call. Between the trimmed V and J ends, which lost 2 bases and 0 bases, there was a span of 7 bases. CDR1 is KGHSH and CDR2 is LQKENI in the germline V gene. The CDR3 loop spans 15 amino acids. DNA of the CDR3: TGTGCCAGCTCACCAGTTGATGCGAACACCGGGGAGCTGTTTTTT. It yields the protein CASSPVDANTGELFF.